These 20 T cell receptor beta chains came from one sample sequenced in a study of CD8+CD57+ T cells in acquired aplastic anemia. Investigators profiled TCR beta VDJ and CDR3 from genomic DNA template. TCRdb itself ran the reads through MiXCR, one entry per CDR3 protein. The sample records a few hundred thousand distinct CDR3 sequences, around 32% being singletons. Sequenced input: sorted CD4+, CD8+, or CD8+CD57+ T cells (not recorded which) from PBMCs. Source of these receptors: a human donor in good health, serving as a control.

The CDR3 here is CSVGTGDTQYF. CDR3 sequence (DNA): TGCAGCGTTGGGACAGGAGATACGCAGTATTTT. The chain recombines TRBV29-1 with TRBJ2-3, with 7 bases lining up with TRBD1. J gave up 5 bases and V 4 bases, and 0 bases lay outside the gene matches. CDR1 SQVTM and CDR2 ANQGSEA come from the germline V gene. The CDR3 has 11 residues.

The CDR3 bases are TGTGCCAGCACTACGACAGCCTACGAGCAGTACTTC. This translates into CASTTTAYEQYF. The V gene is TRBV3-1, the J gene TRBJ2-7; TRBD1 might be the D (5 bases). Trimming took off 7 bases at V and 2 bases at J, with 9 bases between the two ends. Per the germline V gene, CDR1 is LGHDT and CDR2 is YNNKEL (reference sequence). The CDR3 consists of 12 residues.

The V gene is TRBV10-2, the J gene TRBJ2-7; 7 bases map to TRBD1. The germline V gene encodes CDR1 WSHSY and CDR2 SAAADI. V dropped 6 bases and J dropped 11; count of bases not matched to a gene: 10. The CDR3 spans 12 residues. The CDR3 DNA is TGCGCCAGCAGAAGAACAGGGGAGATCGAGTACTTC. It specifies CASRRTGEIEYF.

This chain connects TRBV20-1 to TRBJ2-1; 10 nucleotides align to TRBD1. V shed 2 bases, J shed 4 bases, and the junction held 11 bases outside the gene matches. Germline V gene data show CDR1 as DFQATT and CDR2 as SNEGSKA (reference sequence). The CDR3 length is 17 residues. This CDR3 reads CSARSETGGERYNEQFF. DNA for the CDR3: TGCAGTGCTAGATCCGAGACAGGGGGCGAACGATACAATGAGCAGTTCTTC.

On this clonotype itself: An end of the junction differs from the germline gene, which may be a read error. J is TRBJ2-5 and V is TRBV7-8, with D tentatively TRBD1 or TRBD2 (6 bases each). Germline V lookup: CDR1 SGHVS, CDR2 FQNEAQ. There are 13 residues in the CDR3. Written as DNA, the CDR3 is TGCGCCAGCAGGGGACTGGGGCAAGAGACCCAGCACTTC. Amino acid sequence: CASRGLGQETQHF. Full variable domain (remainder filled in from reference TRBV7-8 and TRBJ2-5): GAGVSQSPRYKVAKRGQDVALRCDPISGHVSLFWYQQALGQGPEFLTYFQNEAQLDKSGLPSDRFFAERPEGSVSTLKIQRTQQEDSAVYLCASRGLGQETQHFGPGTRLLVL.

Many counts were recorded for this clonotype. The rearrangement uses TRBV19 and TRBJ2-3; D remains ambiguous. This CDR3 has 13 residues. CDR1 is LNHDA, CDR2 SQIVND, per germline (reference sequence). V lost 8 bases and J 0 bases, leaving 9 bases between the germline ends. In DNA form, the CDR3 reads TGTGCCAGTCGGAGACGGAGCACAGATACGCAGTATTTT. Amino acids: CASRRRSTDTQYF.

This clonotype was seen repeatedly, ten times or more. J is TRBJ2-2 and V is TRBV24-1; 7 bases are a match to TRBD2. The CDR3 loop spans 18 amino acids. J gave up 3 bases and V 2 bases, and 11 bases lay outside the gene matches. Per germline, CDR1 KGHDR and CDR2 SFDVKD. The CDR3 bases are TGTGCCACCAGTGATTCCGTCCGTGAGCGGGGCTACACCGGGGAGCTGTTTTTT. The encoded protein is CATSDSVRERGYTGELFF.

This clonotype has ten or more counts. This chain uses TRBV29-1 with TRBJ2-1; tentative D call: TRBD1 (6 bases). The CDR3 length is 15 residues. Germline V CDR1 and CDR2: SQVTM, ANQGSEA. Trimming left V 4 bases short and J 0 bases short, with 13 bases between. CDR3: CSVVRGQLSYNEQFF. The CDR3 bases are TGCAGCGTTGTACGGGGACAACTCTCCTACAATGAGCAGTTCTTC.

This clonotype was recorded many times. The gene calls are TRBV28 and TRBJ1-2, with TRBD1 as a possible D gene (5 bases). Trimming left V 6 bases short and J 3 bases short, with 14 bases between. This CDR3 region has 14 residues. CDR1 is MDHEN, CDR2 SYDVKM, per germline. CDR3 region: CASRTTGTDYGYTF. The CDR3 DNA follows: TGTGCCAGCAGGACTACCGGGACGGACTATGGCTACACCTTC.

This rearrangement joins TRBV9 to TRBJ2-1, with D perhaps matching TRBD2 (5 bases). Deletions cut 0 bases from V and 1 base from J, with 11 bases between. The CDR3 sequence is 16 residues long. In germline, CDR1 is SGDLS, CDR2 YYNGEE. CDR3 amino acids: CASSVGSSLSYNEQFF. In DNA, the CDR3 is TGTGCCAGCAGCGTAGGCTCTAGCTTATCCTACAATGAGCAGTTCTTC. Together with reference TRBV9 and TRBJ2-1, the CDR3 gives the full variable domain: DSGVTQTPKHLITATGQRVTLRCSPRSGDLSVYWYQQSLDQGLQFLIQYYNGEERAKGNILERFSAQQFPDLHSELNLSSLELGDSALYFCASSVGSSLSYNEQFFGPGTRLTVL.

Many counts were recorded for this clonotype. The chain recombines TRBV12-3 or TRBV12-4 with TRBJ1-6; 10 bases are a match to TRBD1. The junction had 9 bases not matched to a gene; V was cut back by 6 bases and J by 10 bases. CDR3 length: 15 residues. The CDR3 here is CASSGGTGARSPLHF. The CDR3 region has the DNA TGTGCCAGCAGCGGAGGGACAGGGGCACGGTCACCCCTCCACTTT.

This clonotype was seen a handful of times. An end of the junction differs from the germline gene, which may be a read error. The V and J genes are TRBV7-3 and TRBJ2-2, with D possibly being TRBD2 (5 bases). The germline CDR1 and CDR2 sequences are SGHTA and FQGTGA. CDR3 length equals 16 residues. This CDR3 reads CASSLTVAGNTGELLF. CDR3 bases: TGTGCCAGCAGCTTAACGGTCGCAGGAAACACCGGGGAGCTGCTTTTT. The whole variable domain, remainder taken from reference TRBV7-3 and TRBJ2-2, is GAGVSQTPSNKVTEKGKYVELRCDPISGHTALYWYRQSLGQGPEFLIYFQGTGAADDSGLPNDRFFAVRPEGSVSTLKIQRTERGDSAVYLCASSLTVAGNTGELLFGEGSRLTVL.

This chain connects TRBV2 to TRBJ2-3, with 7 positions matching TRBD1. CDR1 is SNHLY and CDR2 is FYNNEI in the germline V gene. The CDR3 loop spans 15 amino acids. Losses at the gene ends were 5 bases for V and 3 bases for J; bases not matched to a gene: 8. The CDR3 here is CASSPDPGQTDTQYF. The CDR3 DNA reads as TGTGCCAGCAGTCCTGATCCGGGACAGACAGATACGCAGTATTTT. Together with reference TRBV2 and TRBJ2-3, the CDR3 gives the full variable domain: EPEVTQTPSHQVTQMGQEVILRCVPISNHLYFYWYRQILGQKVEFLVSFYNNEISEKSEIFDDQFSVERPDGSNFTLKIRSTKLEDSAMYFCASSPDPGQTDTQYFGPGTRLTVL.

This clonotype was observed a few times. The chain combines TRBV18 with TRBJ1-3; D gene ambiguous. With 1 base removed from V and 0 bases from J, the gap between germline ends came to 10 bases. This CDR3 is built from 16 residues. Germline V gene data show CDR1 as KGHSH and CDR2 as LQKENI. CDR3 DNA: TGTGCCAGCTCACCACTGCAGTCCGTCTCTGGAAACACCATATATTTT. Protein sequence: CASSPLQSVSGNTIYF. Supplemented by reference TRBV18 and TRBJ1-3, the full variable domain reads NAGVMQNPRHLVRRRGQEARLRCSPMKGHSHVYWYRQLPEEGLKFMVYLQKENIIDESGMPKERFSAEFPKEGPSILRIQQVVRGDSAAYFCASSPLQSVSGNTIYFGEGSWLTVV.

At least ten counts were recorded for this clonotype. The rearrangement uses TRBV7-9 and TRBJ2-3; D may be TRBD2 (5 bases). The CDR3 length is 17 residues. CDR1 SEHNR and CDR2 FQNEAQ come from the germline V gene (reference sequence). V was pared by 1 base and J by 6 bases, with 20 bases between. CDR3 region: CASSLVGAALLGDTQYF. The CDR3 nucleotides read TGTGCCAGCAGCTTAGTGGGAGCAGCCCTTCTTGGGGATACGCAGTATTTT. The full variable domain, its missing parts supplied by reference TRBV7-9 and TRBJ2-3, is DTGVSQNPRHKITKRGQNVTFRCDPISEHNRLYWYRQTLGQGPEFLTYFQNEAQLEKSRLLSDRFSAERPKGSFSTLEIQRTEQGDSAMYLCASSLVGAALLGDTQYFGPGTRLTVL.

The V gene is TRBV19, the J gene TRBJ1-1; a weak D match, TRBD1 (5 bases). V shed 8 bases and J shed 4 bases, with 20 bases lying between them. Germline values: CDR1 LNHDA, CDR2 SQIVND (reference sequence). The CDR3 covers 15 residues. The CDR3 is CASESAGRRGTEAFF. In nucleotides, the CDR3 is TGTGCCAGTGAGTCCGCAGGGCGTAGGGGCACTGAAGCTTTCTTT.

As concerns this clonotype: One junction end does not reproduce the germline sequence, and a read error may be involved. This chain connects TRBV5-1 to TRBJ1-1; D unclear. CDR1 and CDR2 (germline): SGHRS, YFSETQ. The CDR3 spans 15 residues. For the CDR3, the DNA is TGCGCCAGCAGCTTGAACGGGGTCGCAGTGGGGTTGGCTTCCTTT. It encodes CASSLNGVAVGLASF.

This clonotype occurred many times. CDR3 nucleotides: TGTGCCAGTAGTGTTACTGAAGGGAGGCCCAATCAGCCCCAGCATTTT. Amino acid sequence: CASSVTEGRPNQPQHF. This sequence joins TRBV19 and TRBJ1-5; D uncertain. CDR3 length equals 16 residues. Looked up from germline, CDR1 is LNHDA and CDR2 is SQIVND (reference sequence). V lost 5 bases and J lost 3, with 17 bases in between.

Written as DNA, the CDR3 is TGCAGCGTTGGGTCCGACAGCTCTGGGGCCAACGTCCTGACTTTC. Its translation is CSVGSDSSGANVLTF. The chain couples TRBV29-1 to TRBJ2-6; weak D call: TRBD1 (5 bases). Germline V gene sequence: CDR1 SQVTM, CDR2 ANQGSEA. V was cut by 4 bases and J by 0 bases, with 10 bases left in between. This CDR3 is built from 15 residues.

The rearrangement links TRBV24-1 to TRBJ1-5, with 12 bases fitting TRBD1. Germline V CDR1 and CDR2: KGHDR, SFDVKD. The CDR3 length is 16 residues. With V trimmed by 11 bases and J by 7 bases, 14 bases remained unmatched. CDR3 bases: TGTGCCAGCAGCTTAGCGGGACAGGGGGCTCGGCAGCCCCAGCATTTT. Translation: CASSLAGQGARQPQHF.